These T cell receptor beta chains were read from a single sample in a study of T cell responses to AZD1222 COVID-19 vaccine. Profiling relied on immunoSEQ multiplex PCR, and the TCRdb table lists in-frame clones only, not all of them. The sample lists approximately 120,000 clones, more than 70% occurring once. The starting material was peripheral blood, obtained on day 0 of AZD1222 vaccination. Every receptor here comes from an adult in good health. Both conserved end residues are part of each CDR3. A D gene is named only where the DNA matches it firmly. Clone size is given for some rows only: seen once, a few or many times, or a class if the clone is expanded.

D: .
length: 15
J: TRBJ2-3
size: .
V: TRBV6-1
CDR3: CASSESRDPKSTQYF
DNA: TGTGCCAGCAGTGAATCCAGGGACCCCAAAAGTACGCAGTATTTT

D: .
length: 14
J: TRBJ2-7
size: .
V: TRBV19
CDR3: CASSEDASPYEQYF
DNA: TGTGCCAGTAGTGAAGACGCCAGTCCCTACGAGCAGTACTTC

D: TRBD1
length: 14
J: TRBJ2-1
size: .
V: TRBV5-1
CDR3: CASKETGGSNEQFF
DNA: TGCGCCAGCAAGGAGACAGGGGGATCAAATGAGCAGTTCTTC

D: TRBD2
length: 14
J: TRBJ2-5
size: .
V: TRBV3-1/TRBV3-2
CDR3: CASSHRGVRETQYF
DNA: TGTGCCAGCAGCCACCGGGGGGTACGGGAGACCCAGTACTTC

D: .
length: 15
J: TRBJ1-1
size: .
V: TRBV4-3
CDR3: CASSQAGASNTEAFF
DNA: TGCGCCAGCAGCCAAGCTGGGGCCTCGAACACTGAAGCTTTCTTT

D: .
length: 16
J: TRBJ1-5
size: .
V: TRBV3-1/TRBV3-2
CDR3: CASSQDLGVSVQPQHF
DNA: TGTGCCAGCAGCCAAGATCTCGGGGTATCGGTTCAGCCCCAGCATTTT

D: .
length: 13
J: TRBJ1-1
size: .
V: TRBV5-1
CDR3: CASSLRVYTEAFF
DNA: TGCGCCAGCAGCTTGAGGGTTTACACTGAAGCTTTCTTT

D: TRBD1
length: 13
J: TRBJ1-2
size: .
V: TRBV7-3
CDR3: CASSPQGVGGYTF
DNA: TGTGCCAGCAGCCCCCAGGGGGTAGGAGGCTACACCTTC

D: TRBD1
length: 15
J: TRBJ1-1
size: .
V: TRBV30
CDR3: CAWSRKGQWNTEAFF
DNA: TGTGCCTGGAGCCGGAAGGGACAGTGGAACACTGAAGCTTTCTTT

D: TRBD2
length: 15
J: TRBJ2-1
size: .
V: TRBV3-1/TRBV3-2
CDR3: CASSQKRGSYNEQFF
DNA: TGTGCCAGCAGCCAAAAGCGGGGCTCCTACAATGAGCAGTTCTTC

D: TRBD1
length: 15
J: TRBJ1-2
size: .
V: TRBV19
CDR3: CASRDSGTGIYGYTF
DNA: TGTGCCAGTAGGGATTCCGGGACAGGGATCTATGGCTACACCTTC

D: .
length: 15
J: TRBJ1-2
size: .
V: TRBV19
CDR3: CASSTTAQGIRGYTF
DNA: TGTGCCAGTAGTACTACGGCGCAGGGCATAAGGGGCTACACCTTC

D: .
length: 14
J: TRBJ1-2
size: few
V: TRBV14
CDR3: CASSQDWRGDGYTF
DNA: TGTGCCAGCAGCCAAGATTGGAGGGGGGATGGCTACACCTTC

D: TRBD1
length: 12
J: TRBJ1-2
size: .
V: TRBV5-1
CDR3: CASSSTGDGYTF
DNA: TGCGCCAGCAGCTCCACAGGGGACGGCTACACCTTC

D: TRBD1
length: 16
J: TRBJ1-5
size: .
V: TRBV19
CDR3: CASSTVMGQNNQPQHF
DNA: TGTGCCAGTAGTACCGTAATGGGACAGAACAATCAGCCCCAGCATTTT

D: TRBD1
length: 14
J: TRBJ1-2
size: .
V: TRBV25-1
CDR3: CASSESPGGHGYTF
DNA: TGTGCCAGCAGTGAATCCCCAGGGGGTCATGGCTACACCTTC

D: TRBD2
length: 16
J: TRBJ2-2
size: .
V: TRBV11-1
CDR3: CASSSWTSGGTGELFF
DNA: TGTGCCAGCAGCTCCTGGACTAGCGGGGGTACCGGGGAGCTGTTTTTT

D: TRBD1
length: 17
J: TRBJ1-6
size: once
V: TRBV9
CDR3: CASSEGALQGINSPLHF
DNA: TGTGCCAGCAGCGAGGGGGCCCTCCAGGGGATTAATTCACCCCTCCACTTT

D: .
length: 11
J: TRBJ1-3
size: .
V: TRBV19
CDR3: CASSAGNTIYF
DNA: TGTGCCAGTAGTGCTGGAAACACCATATATTTT

D: TRBD1
length: 15
J: TRBJ1-2
size: few
V: TRBV3-1/TRBV3-2
CDR3: CASSQGPTGVSGYTF
DNA: TGTGCCAGCAGCCAAGGCCCGACAGGGGTCTCTGGCTACACCTTC

D: .
length: 14
J: TRBJ2-2
size: .
V: TRBV4-1
CDR3: CASSQDRVAGELFF
DNA: TGCGCCAGCAGCCAAGACAGGGTAGCCGGGGAGCTGTTTTTT

D: .
length: 15
J: TRBJ1-6
size: .
V: TRBV11-2
CDR3: CASSPLRVGGSPLHF
DNA: TGTGCCAGCAGCCCTCTCAGGGTTGGTGGATCACCCCTCCACTTT

D: .
length: 15
J: TRBJ1-1
size: once
V: TRBV7-9
CDR3: CASSLAQGLHTEAFF
DNA: TGTGCCAGCAGCTTAGCCCAAGGACTACACACTGAAGCTTTCTTT

D: TRBD1
length: 13
J: TRBJ2-7
size: .
V: TRBV7-2
CDR3: CASSYDRGGEQYF
DNA: TGTGCCAGCAGCTACGACAGGGGGGGCGAGCAGTACTTC

D: .
length: 12
J: TRBJ1-2
size: .
V: TRBV11-1
CDR3: CASSSYLSGYTF
DNA: TGTGCCAGCAGCTCTTACCTTTCCGGCTACACCTTC

D: TRBD1
length: 14
J: TRBJ1-1
size: .
V: TRBV7-8
CDR3: CASSRQGLNTEAFF
DNA: TGTGCCAGCAGCCGACAGGGATTGAACACTGAAGCTTTCTTT

D: TRBD1
length: 15
J: TRBJ1-2
size: once
V: TRBV9
CDR3: CASSVDGQGHRGYTF
DNA: TGTGCCAGCAGCGTAGACGGACAGGGGCATAGGGGCTACACCTTC

D: .
length: 14
J: TRBJ1-1
size: .
V: TRBV4-1
CDR3: CASSQAGVYARAFF
DNA: TGCGCCAGCAGCCAAGCGGGGGTCTATGCCCGAGCTTTCTTT

D: .
length: 13
J: TRBJ1-1
size: .
V: TRBV30
CDR3: CAWRKGSNTEAFF
DNA: TGTGCCTGGAGGAAGGGCAGTAACACTGAAGCTTTCTTT

D: TRBD1
length: 16
J: TRBJ2-5
size: .
V: TRBV5-6
CDR3: CASSLNRGIGPTPQYF
DNA: TGTGCCAGCAGCTTGAACAGGGGGATAGGGCCAACTCCCCAGTACTTC

D: .
length: 14
J: TRBJ1-6
size: .
V: TRBV5-8
CDR3: CASSNRDGNSPLHF
DNA: TGTGCCAGCAGCAACAGGGACGGGAATTCACCCCTCCACTTT

D: .
length: 14
J: TRBJ2-5
size: .
V: TRBV14
CDR3: CASSQDLILETQYF
DNA: TGTGCCAGCAGCCAAGATCTGATATTGGAGACCCAGTACTTC

D: .
length: 17
J: TRBJ1-2
size: .
V: TRBV6-1
CDR3: CASSERGRGSGAYGYTF
DNA: TGTGCCAGCAGTGAAAGGGGTCGGGGAAGTGGTGCCTATGGCTACACCTTC

D: .
length: 15
J: TRBJ2-2
size: .
V: TRBV29-1
CDR3: CSVARQTGNTGELFF
DNA: TGCAGCGTCGCCCGGCAGACGGGGAACACCGGGGAGCTGTTTTTT

D: TRBD2
length: 16
J: TRBJ2-1
size: .
V: TRBV9
CDR3: CASSGRTGGPWHEQFF
DNA: TGTGCCAGCAGCGGAAGAACGGGAGGGCCCTGGCATGAGCAGTTCTTC

D: .
length: 13
J: TRBJ1-3
size: once
V: TRBV6-5
CDR3: CASSYLPGNTIYF
DNA: TGTGCCAGCAGTTATCTGCCTGGAAACACCATATATTTT

D: .
length: 13
J: TRBJ1-6
size: .
V: TRBV7-2
CDR3: CASSLATASPLHF
DNA: TGTGCCAGCAGCTTAGCGACGGCCTCACCCCTCCACTTT

D: .
length: 14
J: TRBJ1-2
size: .
V: TRBV3-1/TRBV3-2
CDR3: CASSTEGGNYGYTF
DNA: TGTGCCAGCAGCACCGAAGGGGGTAACTATGGCTACACCTTC

D: .
length: 14
J: TRBJ2-1
size: .
V: TRBV5-1
CDR3: CASRDFGDYNEQFF
DNA: TGCGCCAGCAGGGACTTTGGAGACTACAATGAGCAGTTCTTC

D: TRBD1
length: 16
J: TRBJ2-7
size: .
V: TRBV4-2
CDR3: CASSQDQYRGPDEQYF
DNA: TGTGCCAGCAGCCAAGATCAGTACAGGGGGCCGGACGAGCAGTACTTC

D: .
length: 16
J: TRBJ1-3
size: .
V: TRBV4-2
CDR3: CASSQDVWGSGNTIYF
DNA: TGTGCCAGCAGCCAAGATGTTTGGGGTTCCGGAAACACCATATATTTT

D: .
length: 13
J: TRBJ2-1
size: .
V: TRBV30
CDR3: CAWRGSSYNEQFF
DNA: TGTGCCTGGAGGGGGTCCTCCTACAATGAGCAGTTCTTC

D: .
length: 16
J: TRBJ1-4
size: .
V: TRBV5-1
CDR3: CASSLERRSSGEKLFF
DNA: TGCGCCAGCAGCTTGGAGCGGCGCTCATCTGGTGAAAAACTGTTTTTT

D: TRBD2
length: 17
J: TRBJ2-5
size: .
V: TRBV5-1
CDR3: CASSKGLAGGNQETQYF
DNA: TGCGCCAGCAGCAAGGGACTAGCGGGGGGGAACCAAGAGACCCAGTACTTC

D: .
length: 14
J: TRBJ1-5
size: .
V: TRBV6-5
CDR3: CASSYREHNQPQHF
DNA: TGTGCCAGCAGTTACAGGGAGCACAATCAGCCCCAGCATTTT

D: .
length: 14
J: TRBJ1-5
size: .
V: TRBV4-3
CDR3: CASSQDRGVSGQHF
DNA: TGCGCCAGCAGCCAAGATCGGGGGGTCAGTGGCCAGCATTTT

D: TRBD2
length: 17
J: TRBJ2-2
size: .
V: TRBV7-2
CDR3: CASRRRWGGANTGELFF
DNA: TGTGCCAGCAGGAGACGCTGGGGGGGAGCGAACACCGGGGAGCTGTTTTTT

D: TRBD1
length: 13
J: TRBJ1-2
size: .
V: TRBV6-2/TRBV6-3
CDR3: CASSETGLEGYTF
DNA: TGTGCCAGCAGCGAGACAGGGCTTGAGGGCTACACCTTC

D: TRBD1
length: 16
J: TRBJ1-5
size: once
V: TRBV18
CDR3: CASSPSYRGSNQPQHF
DNA: TGTGCCAGCTCACCATCCTACAGGGGAAGCAATCAGCCCCAGCATTTT

D: .
length: 13
J: TRBJ1-2
size: .
V: TRBV12-3/TRBV12-4
CDR3: CASSPRDHYGYTF
DNA: TGTGCCAGCAGCCCCCGGGACCACTATGGCTACACCTTC

D: TRBD1
length: 14
J: TRBJ1-4
size: once
V: TRBV10-2
CDR3: CASNTRGLFEKLFF
DNA: TGCGCCAGCAATACCAGGGGGTTATTTGAAAAACTGTTTTTT

D: TRBD2
length: 14
J: TRBJ2-1
size: .
V: TRBV19
CDR3: CASTHSGIGNEQFF
DNA: TGTGCCAGTACCCATAGCGGGATAGGCAATGAGCAGTTCTTC